This T cell receptor (beta chain) emerged from a study of blood T cell repertoires in COVID-19. This clone showed up just once. The germline V gene has CDR1 MNHEY and CDR2 SMNVEV (reference sequence). Germline trimming cut 5 bases from V and 2 bases from J; bases unmatched to any gene: 9. There are 16 residues in the CDR3. In the original workflow: Researchers report that nucleated cell counts were estimated from reference gene primer amplification. Only in-frame clones appear in the TCRdb table, and some are missing; sequencing was by immunoSEQ multiplex PCR. Clonal size and the V and J genes are those of that table, whereas D and trimming came from the DNA. Among approximately 85,000 clones, roughly 80% were seen once, and the ten largest hold 10% to 15%.

Sequences were obtained from peripheral blood. The chain couples TRBV27 to TRBJ2-3; 8 nucleotides match TRBD2. This receptor was obtained from a woman aged 65 to 85 with active or convalescent COVID-19. CDR3 loop: CASSRGGLADTDTQYF. CDR3 bases: TGTGCCAGCAGTCGGGGTGGACTAGCAGACACAGATACGCAGTATTTT.